Listed below are T cell receptor beta chains from one sample, sequenced in a study of blood T cells in healthy people across ages. TCRdb fed the 5' RACE reads into MiXCR, producing one record per CDR3 protein. Of roughly 640,000 distinct CDR3 sequences detected, about 30% appear once; the ten largest clones hold approximately 14%. The sequenced material came from blood. The receptors stem from a woman of 80 years or more in good health. The conserved cysteine and the conserved F or W are not part of the CDR3 here.

v_call	j_call	cdr3_length	cdr3_aa
TRBV28	TRBJ1-1	14	ASSLSGGGVKAEAF
TRBV25-1	TRBJ2-5	11	ASSALQEGAQY
TRBV30	TRBJ1-4	12	AWRSKGPNEKLY
TRBV4-2	TRBJ1-6	13	ASSQEGTGRSPLH
TRBV11-3	TRBJ2-2	13	ASSLQGINTGELF
TRBV10-3	TRBJ1-6	14	AISRRDAMENSPLH
TRBV5-1	TRBJ2-1	15	ASSFSSGTGSYNEQF
TRBV27	TRBJ2-7	13	ASSQPGQGAREQY
TRBV20-1	TRBJ1-6	12	SARSPGRGSPLH
TRBV6-5	TRBJ2-1	15	ASSYSGTGEPYNEQF
TRBV20-1	TRBJ2-5	10	SARGSWETQY
TRBV5-6	TRBJ2-1	13	AGSFMGGAYNEQF
TRBV6-1	TRBJ1-4	12	ASRDGGFNEKLF
TRBV5-1	TRBJ2-7	14	ASSLEGQRVAYEQY
TRBV7-3	TRBJ2-1	13	ASSSLAGEPFEQF
TRBV7-8	TRBJ2-3	14	ASSLALEGGTDTQY
TRBV6-1	TRBJ2-7	10	ASSESGYGQY